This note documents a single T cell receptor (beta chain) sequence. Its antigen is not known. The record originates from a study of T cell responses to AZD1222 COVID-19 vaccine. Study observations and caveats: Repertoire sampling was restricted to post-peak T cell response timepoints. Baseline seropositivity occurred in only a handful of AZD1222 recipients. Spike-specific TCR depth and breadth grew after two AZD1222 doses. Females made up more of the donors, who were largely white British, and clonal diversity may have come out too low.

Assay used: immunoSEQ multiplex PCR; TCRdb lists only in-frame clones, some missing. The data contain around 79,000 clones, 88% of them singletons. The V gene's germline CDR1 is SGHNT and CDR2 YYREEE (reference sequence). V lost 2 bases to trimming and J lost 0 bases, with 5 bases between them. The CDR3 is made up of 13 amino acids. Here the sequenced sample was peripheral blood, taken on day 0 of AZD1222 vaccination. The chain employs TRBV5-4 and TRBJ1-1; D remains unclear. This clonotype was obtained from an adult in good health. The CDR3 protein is CASSFPMNTEAFF. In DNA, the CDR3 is TGTGCCAGCAGCTTTCCAATGAACACTGAAGCTTTCTTT. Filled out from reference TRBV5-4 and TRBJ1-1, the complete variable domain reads ETGVTQSPTHLIKTRGQQVTLRCSSQSGHNTVSWYQQALGQGPQFIFQYYREEENGRGNFPPRFSGLQFPNYSSELNVNALELDDSALYLCASSFPMNTEAFFGQGTRLTVV.